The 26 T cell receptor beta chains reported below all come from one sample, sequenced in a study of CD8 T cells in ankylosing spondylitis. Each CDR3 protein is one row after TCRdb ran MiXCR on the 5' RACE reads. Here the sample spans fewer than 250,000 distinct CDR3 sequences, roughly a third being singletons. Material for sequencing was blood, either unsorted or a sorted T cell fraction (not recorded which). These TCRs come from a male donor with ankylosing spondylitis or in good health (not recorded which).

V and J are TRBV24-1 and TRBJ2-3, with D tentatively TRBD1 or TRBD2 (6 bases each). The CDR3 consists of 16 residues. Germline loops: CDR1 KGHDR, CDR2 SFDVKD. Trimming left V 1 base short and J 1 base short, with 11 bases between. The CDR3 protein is CATSDLGGFGTDTQYF. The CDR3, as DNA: TGTGCCACCAGTGATTTAGGGGGGTTCGGCACAGATACGCAGTATTTT.

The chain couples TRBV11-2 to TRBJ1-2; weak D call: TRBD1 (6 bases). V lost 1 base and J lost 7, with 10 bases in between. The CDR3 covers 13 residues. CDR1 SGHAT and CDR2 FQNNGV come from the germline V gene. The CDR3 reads CASSLVGGFGYTF. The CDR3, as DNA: TGTGCCAGCAGCTTAGTAGGGGGGTTTGGCTACACCTTC.

CDR3 bases: TGCGCCAGCAGCTTTTTTGGGACAGGGGGTTCAACTAATGAAAAACTGTTTTTT. This codes for CASSFFGTGGSTNEKLFF. The chain is built from TRBV5-1 and TRBJ1-4, with 11 bases that match TRBD1. There are 18 residues in the CDR3. V gave up 2 bases and J gave up 0 bases; unmatched junction bases: 6. Germline V gives CDR1 SGHRS, CDR2 YFSETQ.

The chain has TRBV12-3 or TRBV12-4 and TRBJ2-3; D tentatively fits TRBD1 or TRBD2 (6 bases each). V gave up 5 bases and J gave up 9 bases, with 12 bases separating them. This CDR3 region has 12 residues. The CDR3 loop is CASSGKGGTQYF. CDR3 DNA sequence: TGTGCCAGCAGTGGCAAGGGGGGAACGCAGTATTTT.

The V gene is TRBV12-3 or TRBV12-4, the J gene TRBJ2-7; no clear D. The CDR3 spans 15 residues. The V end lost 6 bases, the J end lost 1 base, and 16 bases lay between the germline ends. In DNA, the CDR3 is TGTGCCAGCAGCCCCAACTGGGCCCAGTCCTACGAGCAGTACTTC. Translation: CASSPNWAQSYEQYF.

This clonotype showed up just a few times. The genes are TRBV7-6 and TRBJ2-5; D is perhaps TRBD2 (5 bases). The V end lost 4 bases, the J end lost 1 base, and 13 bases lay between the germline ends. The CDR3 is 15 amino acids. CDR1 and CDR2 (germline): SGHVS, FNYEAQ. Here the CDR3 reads CASSSPTGIQETQYF. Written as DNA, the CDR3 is TGTGCCAGCAGCTCACCGACGGGGATCCAAGAGACCCAGTACTTC.

The CDR3 DNA reads TGTGCCAGCAGCTTCGGACAGGGGGCTGACGGCTACACCTTC. It codes for CASSFGQGADGYTF. The chain combines TRBV11-2 with TRBJ1-2; 11 nucleotides match TRBD1. The junction had 5 bases not matched to a gene; V was cut back by 3 bases and J by 8 bases. This CDR3 spans 14 amino acids. Looked up from germline, CDR1 is SGHAT and CDR2 is FQNNGV.

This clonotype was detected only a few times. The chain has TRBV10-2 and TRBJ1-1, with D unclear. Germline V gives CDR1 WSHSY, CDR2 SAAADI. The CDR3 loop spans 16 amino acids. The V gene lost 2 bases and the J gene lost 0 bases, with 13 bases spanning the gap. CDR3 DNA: TGCGCCAGCAGTGAGCCTGGACTGCCCATGAACACTGAAGCTTTCTTT. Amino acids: CASSEPGLPMNTEAFF.

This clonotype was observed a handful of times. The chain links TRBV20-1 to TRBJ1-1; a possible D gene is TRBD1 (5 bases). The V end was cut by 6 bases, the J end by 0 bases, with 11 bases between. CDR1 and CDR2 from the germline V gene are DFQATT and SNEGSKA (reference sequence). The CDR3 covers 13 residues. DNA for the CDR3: TGCAGTGCCCAGGGTTTCCTGAACACTGAAGCTTTCTTT. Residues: CSAQGFLNTEAFF.

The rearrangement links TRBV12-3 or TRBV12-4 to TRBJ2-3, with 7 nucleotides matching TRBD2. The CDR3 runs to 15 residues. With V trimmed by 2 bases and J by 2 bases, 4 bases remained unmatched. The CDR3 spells CASSLSSGTTDTQYF. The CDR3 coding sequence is TGTGCCAGCAGTTTAAGCAGCGGGACCACAGATACGCAGTATTTT.

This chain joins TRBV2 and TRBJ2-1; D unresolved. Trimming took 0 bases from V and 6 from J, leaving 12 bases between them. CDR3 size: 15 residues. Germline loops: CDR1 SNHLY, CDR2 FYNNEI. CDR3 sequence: CASSEAARPLNEQFF. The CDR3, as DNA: TGTGCCAGCAGTGAAGCGGCTCGCCCCCTCAATGAGCAGTTCTTC.

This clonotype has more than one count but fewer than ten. The DNA of the CDR3 is TGCAGTGCTGGGGATAGCGGGAGCCCCTCCTACGAGCAGTACTTC. This gives the protein CSAGDSGSPSYEQYF. The chain is built from TRBV20-1 and TRBJ2-7, with 9 bases lining up with TRBD2. Germline V gene sequence: CDR1 DFQATT, CDR2 SNEGSKA (reference sequence). With 5 bases clipped from V and 0 bases from J, the junction kept 8 bases outside the gene matches. This CDR3 has 15 residues.

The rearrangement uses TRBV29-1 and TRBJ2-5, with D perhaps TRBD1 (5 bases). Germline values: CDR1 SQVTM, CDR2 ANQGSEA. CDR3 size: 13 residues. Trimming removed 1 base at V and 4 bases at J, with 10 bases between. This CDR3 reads CSVEGRAIETQYF. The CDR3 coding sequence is TGCAGCGTTGAAGGCAGGGCGATAGAGACCCAGTACTTC.

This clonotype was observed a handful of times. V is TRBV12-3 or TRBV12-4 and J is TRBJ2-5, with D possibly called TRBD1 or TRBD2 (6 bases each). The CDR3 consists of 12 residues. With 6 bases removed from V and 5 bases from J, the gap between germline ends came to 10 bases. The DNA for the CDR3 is TGTGCCAGCAGGCGGGACACGGAGACCCAGTACTTC. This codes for CASRRDTETQYF.

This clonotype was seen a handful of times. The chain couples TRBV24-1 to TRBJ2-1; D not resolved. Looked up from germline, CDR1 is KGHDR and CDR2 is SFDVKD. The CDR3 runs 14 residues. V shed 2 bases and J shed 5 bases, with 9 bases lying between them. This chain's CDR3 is CATSDSGYHNEQFF. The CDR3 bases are TGTGCCACCAGTGATTCGGGTTACCACAATGAGCAGTTCTTC.

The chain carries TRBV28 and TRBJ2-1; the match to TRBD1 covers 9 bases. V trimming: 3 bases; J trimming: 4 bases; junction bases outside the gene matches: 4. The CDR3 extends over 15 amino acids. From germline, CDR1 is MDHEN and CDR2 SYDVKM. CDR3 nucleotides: TGTGCCAGCAGTTTTGGGGACAGGGAGTACAATGAGCAGTTCTTC. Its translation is CASSFGDREYNEQFF.

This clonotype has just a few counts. The CDR3 protein is CSVEDETALYGYTF. The CDR3 nucleotides read TGCAGCGTTGAAGATGAAACAGCCCTCTATGGCTACACCTTC. The chain combines TRBV29-1 with TRBJ1-2, with unresolved D. The CDR3 runs to 14 residues. CDR1 and CDR2 from the germline V gene are SQVTM and ANQGSEA. Trimming left V 0 bases short and J 4 bases short, with 12 bases between. Drawing the rest from reference TRBV29-1 and TRBJ1-2, the complete variable domain is SAVISQKPSRDICQRGTSLTIQCQVDSQVTMMFWYRQQPGQSLTLIATANQGSEATYESGFVIDKFPISRPNLTFSTLTVSNMSPEDSSIYLCSVEDETALYGYTFGSGTRLTVV.

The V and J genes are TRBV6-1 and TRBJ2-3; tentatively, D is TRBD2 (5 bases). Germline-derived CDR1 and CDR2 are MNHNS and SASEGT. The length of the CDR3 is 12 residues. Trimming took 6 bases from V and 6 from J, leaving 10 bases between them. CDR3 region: CASRGVGDTQYF. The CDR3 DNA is TGTGCCAGCAGGGGAGTTGGGGATACGCAGTATTTT.

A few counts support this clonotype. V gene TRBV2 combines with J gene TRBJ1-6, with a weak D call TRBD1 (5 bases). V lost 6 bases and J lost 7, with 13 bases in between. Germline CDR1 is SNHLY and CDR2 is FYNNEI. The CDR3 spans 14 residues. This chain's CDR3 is CASSPGLGNSPLHF. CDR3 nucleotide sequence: TGTGCCAGCAGCCCGGGACTGGGGAATTCACCCCTCCACTTT.

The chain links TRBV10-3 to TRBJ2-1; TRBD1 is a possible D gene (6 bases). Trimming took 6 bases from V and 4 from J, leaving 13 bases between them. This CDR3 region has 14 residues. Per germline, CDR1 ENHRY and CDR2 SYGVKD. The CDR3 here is CAISEIGQYNEQFF. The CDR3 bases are TGTGCCATCAGCGAGATCGGACAGTACAATGAGCAGTTCTTC.

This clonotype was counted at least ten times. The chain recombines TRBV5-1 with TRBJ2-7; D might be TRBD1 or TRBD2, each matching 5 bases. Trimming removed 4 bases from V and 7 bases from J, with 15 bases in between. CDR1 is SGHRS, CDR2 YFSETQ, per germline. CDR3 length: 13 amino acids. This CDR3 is CASSRGTAFEQYF. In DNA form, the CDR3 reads TGCGCCAGCAGCCGTGGGACGGCCTTTGAGCAGTACTTC.

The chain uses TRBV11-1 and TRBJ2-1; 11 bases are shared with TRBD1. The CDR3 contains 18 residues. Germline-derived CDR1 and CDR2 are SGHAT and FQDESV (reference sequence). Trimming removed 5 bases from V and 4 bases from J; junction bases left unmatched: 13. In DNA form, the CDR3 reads TGTGCCAGCAGCCCAAGGAGGACAGGGGGCTCGGGATACAATGAGCAGTTCTTC. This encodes CASSPRRTGGSGYNEQFF.

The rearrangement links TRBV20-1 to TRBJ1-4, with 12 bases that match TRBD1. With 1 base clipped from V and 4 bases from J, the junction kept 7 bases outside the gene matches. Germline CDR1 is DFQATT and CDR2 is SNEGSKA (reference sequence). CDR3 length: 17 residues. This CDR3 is CSARATGQGAGNEKLFF. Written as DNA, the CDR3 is TGCAGTGCTAGAGCGACGGGACAGGGGGCGGGTAATGAAAAACTGTTTTTT.

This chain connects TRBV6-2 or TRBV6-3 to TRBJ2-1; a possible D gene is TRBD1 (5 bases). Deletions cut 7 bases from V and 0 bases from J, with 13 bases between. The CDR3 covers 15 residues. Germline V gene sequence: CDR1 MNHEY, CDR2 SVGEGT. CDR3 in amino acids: CASTTGVSSYNEQFF. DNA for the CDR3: TGTGCCAGCACCACAGGCGTAAGCTCCTACAATGAGCAGTTCTTC.

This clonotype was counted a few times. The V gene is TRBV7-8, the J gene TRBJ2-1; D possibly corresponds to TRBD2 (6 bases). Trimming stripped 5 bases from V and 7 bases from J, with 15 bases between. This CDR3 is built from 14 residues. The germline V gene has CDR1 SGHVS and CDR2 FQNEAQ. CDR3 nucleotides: TGTGCCAGCAGCGCCCGACTAGGACCTAATGAGCAGTTCTTC. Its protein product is CASSARLGPNEQFF.

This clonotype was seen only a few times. The CDR3 protein is CASSHDRRYQPQHF. CDR3 sequence (DNA): TGTGCCAGCAGCCACGACAGGAGATATCAGCCCCAGCATTTT. This chain joins TRBV12-3 or TRBV12-4 and TRBJ1-5; weak D call: TRBD1 (6 bases). V dropped 6 bases and J dropped 5 bases, with 14 bases sitting between them. This CDR3 contains 14 residues.